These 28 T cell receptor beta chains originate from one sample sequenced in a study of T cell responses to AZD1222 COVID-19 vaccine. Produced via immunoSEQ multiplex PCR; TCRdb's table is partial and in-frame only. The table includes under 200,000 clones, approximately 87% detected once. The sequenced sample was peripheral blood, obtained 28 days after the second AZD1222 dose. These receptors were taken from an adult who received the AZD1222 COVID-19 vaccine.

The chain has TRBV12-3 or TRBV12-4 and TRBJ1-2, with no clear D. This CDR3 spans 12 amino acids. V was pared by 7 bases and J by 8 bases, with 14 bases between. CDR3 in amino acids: CASTDRLNGYTF. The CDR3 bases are TGTGCCAGCACCGATAGACTGAACGGCTACACCTTC.

CDR3 in DNA: TGTGCCAGCAACCAGGGGGCGGAAAACTATGGCTACACCTTC. It codes for CASNQGAENYGYTF. The chain employs TRBV5-5 and TRBJ1-2, with 8 bases that match TRBD1. The CDR3 loop spans 14 amino acids. V lost 6 bases to trimming and J lost 2 bases; unmatched junction nucleotides: 6. Germline V gene sequence: CDR1 SGHKS, CDR2 YYEKEE (reference sequence). The whole variable domain, filled in from reference TRBV5-5 and TRBJ1-2, reads DAGVTQSPTHLIKTRGQQVTLRCSPISGHKSVSWYQQVLGQGPQFIFQYYEKEERGRGNFPDRFSARQFPNYSSELNVNALLLGDSALYLCASNQGAENYGYTFGSGTRLTVV.

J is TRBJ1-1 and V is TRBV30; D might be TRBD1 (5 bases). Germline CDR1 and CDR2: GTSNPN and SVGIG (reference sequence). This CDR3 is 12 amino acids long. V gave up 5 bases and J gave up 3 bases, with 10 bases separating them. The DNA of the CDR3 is TGTGCCTGGGACAGAATATACACTGAAGCTTTCTTT. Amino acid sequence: CAWDRIYTEAFF. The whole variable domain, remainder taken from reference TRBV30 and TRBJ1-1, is SQTIHQWPATLVQPVGSPLSLECTVEGTSNPNLYWYRQAAGRGLQLLFYSVGIGQISSEVPQNLSASRPQDRQFILSSKKLLLSDSGFYLCAWDRIYTEAFFGQGTRLTVV.

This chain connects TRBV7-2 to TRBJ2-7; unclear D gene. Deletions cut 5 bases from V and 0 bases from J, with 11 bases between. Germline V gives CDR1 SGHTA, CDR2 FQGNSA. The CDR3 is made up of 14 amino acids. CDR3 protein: CASSLDGTSYEQYF. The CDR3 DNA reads TGTGCCAGCAGCCTGGACGGTACCTCCTACGAGCAGTACTTC.

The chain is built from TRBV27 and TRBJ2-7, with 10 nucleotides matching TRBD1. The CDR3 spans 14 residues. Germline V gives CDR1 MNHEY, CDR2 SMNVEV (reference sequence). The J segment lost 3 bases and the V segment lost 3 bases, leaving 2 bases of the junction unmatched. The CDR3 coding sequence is TGTGCCAGCAGTTTTGGGGACAGGGGCTACGAGCAGTACTTC. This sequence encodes CASSFGDRGYEQYF.

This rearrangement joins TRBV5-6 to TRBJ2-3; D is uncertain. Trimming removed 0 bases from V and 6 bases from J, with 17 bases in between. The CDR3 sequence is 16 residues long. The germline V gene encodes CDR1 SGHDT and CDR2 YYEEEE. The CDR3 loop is CASSLDPGLVDDTQYF. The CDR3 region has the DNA TGTGCCAGCAGCTTGGACCCCGGGTTGGTCGATGATACGCAGTATTTT. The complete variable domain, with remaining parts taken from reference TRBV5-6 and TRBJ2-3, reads DAGVTQSPTHLIKTRGQQVTLRCSPKSGHDTVSWYQQALGQGPQFIFQYYEEEERQRGNFPDRFSGHQFPNYSSELNVNALLLGDSALYLCASSLDPGLVDDTQYFGPGTRLTVL.

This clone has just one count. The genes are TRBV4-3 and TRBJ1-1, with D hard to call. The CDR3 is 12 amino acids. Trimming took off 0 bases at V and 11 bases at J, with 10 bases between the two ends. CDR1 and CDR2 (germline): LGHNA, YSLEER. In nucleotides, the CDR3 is TGCGCCAGCAGCCAAGACGGCGGGAGTGCTTTCTTT. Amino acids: CASSQDGGSAFF.

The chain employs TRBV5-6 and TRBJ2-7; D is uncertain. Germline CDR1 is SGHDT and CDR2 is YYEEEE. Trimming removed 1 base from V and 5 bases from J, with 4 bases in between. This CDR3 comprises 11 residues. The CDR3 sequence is CASSLYDEQYF. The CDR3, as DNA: TGTGCCAGCAGCTTGTACGACGAGCAGTACTTC.

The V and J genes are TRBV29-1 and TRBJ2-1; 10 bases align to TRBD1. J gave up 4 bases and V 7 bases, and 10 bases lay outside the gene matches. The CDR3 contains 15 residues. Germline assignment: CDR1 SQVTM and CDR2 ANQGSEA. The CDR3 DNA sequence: TGCAGCGCCACCACCGGGACAGGGGCGTACAATGAGCAGTTCTTC. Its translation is CSATTGTGAYNEQFF.

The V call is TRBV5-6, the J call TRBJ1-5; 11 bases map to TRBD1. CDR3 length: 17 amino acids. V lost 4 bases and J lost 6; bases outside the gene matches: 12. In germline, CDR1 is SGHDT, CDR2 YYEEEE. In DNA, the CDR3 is TGTGCCAGCAGCGACTCATCTGGACAGGGGGCTTTTCAGCCCCAGCATTTT. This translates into CASSDSSGQGAFQPQHF.

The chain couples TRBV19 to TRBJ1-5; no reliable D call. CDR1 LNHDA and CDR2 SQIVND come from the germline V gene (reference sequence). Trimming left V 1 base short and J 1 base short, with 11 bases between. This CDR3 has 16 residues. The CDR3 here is CASSIANGRSNQPQHF. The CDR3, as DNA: TGTGCCAGTAGTATAGCTAATGGACGGAGCAATCAGCCCCAGCATTTT.

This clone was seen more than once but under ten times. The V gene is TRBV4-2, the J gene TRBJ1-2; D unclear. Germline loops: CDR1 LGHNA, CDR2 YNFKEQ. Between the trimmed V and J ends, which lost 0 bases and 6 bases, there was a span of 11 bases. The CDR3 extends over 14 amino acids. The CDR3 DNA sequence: TGTGCCAGCAGCCAAGAAAGTGAGGTAAATGGCTACACCTTC. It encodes CASSQESEVNGYTF.

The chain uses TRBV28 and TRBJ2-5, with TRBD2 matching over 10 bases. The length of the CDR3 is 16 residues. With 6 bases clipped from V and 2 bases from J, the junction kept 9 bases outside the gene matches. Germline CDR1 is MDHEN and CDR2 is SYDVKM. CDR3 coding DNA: TGTGCCAGCAGGCCACATCTAGCGGGGGCTCAAGAGACCCAGTACTTC. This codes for CASRPHLAGAQETQYF.

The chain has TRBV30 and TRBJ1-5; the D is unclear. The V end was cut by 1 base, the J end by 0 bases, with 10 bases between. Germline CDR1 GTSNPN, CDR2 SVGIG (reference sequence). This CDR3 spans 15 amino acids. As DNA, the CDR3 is TGTGCCTGGAGTGGGACGGAGTATAGCAATCAGCCCCAGCATTTT. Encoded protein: CAWSGTEYSNQPQHF.

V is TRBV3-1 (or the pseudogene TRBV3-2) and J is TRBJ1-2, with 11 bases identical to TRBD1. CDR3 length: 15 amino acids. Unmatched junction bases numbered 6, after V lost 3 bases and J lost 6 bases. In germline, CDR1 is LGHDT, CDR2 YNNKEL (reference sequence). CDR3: CASSHGQGAFDGYTF. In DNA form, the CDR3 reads TGTGCCAGCAGCCACGGACAGGGGGCGTTTGATGGCTACACCTTC.

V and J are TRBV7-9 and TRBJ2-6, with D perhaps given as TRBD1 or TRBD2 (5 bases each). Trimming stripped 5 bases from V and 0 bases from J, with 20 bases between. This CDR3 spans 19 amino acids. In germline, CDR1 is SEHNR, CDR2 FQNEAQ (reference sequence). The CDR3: CASSPMGPGLISGANVLTF. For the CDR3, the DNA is TGTGCCAGCAGCCCTATGGGACCAGGGCTGATCTCTGGGGCCAACGTCCTGACTTTC.

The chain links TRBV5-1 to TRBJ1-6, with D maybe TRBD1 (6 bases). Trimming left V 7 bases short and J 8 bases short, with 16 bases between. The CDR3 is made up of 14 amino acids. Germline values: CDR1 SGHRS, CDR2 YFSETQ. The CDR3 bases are TGCGCCAGCCGACGCGGGACACCTGATTCACCCCTCCACTTT. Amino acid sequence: CASRRGTPDSPLHF.

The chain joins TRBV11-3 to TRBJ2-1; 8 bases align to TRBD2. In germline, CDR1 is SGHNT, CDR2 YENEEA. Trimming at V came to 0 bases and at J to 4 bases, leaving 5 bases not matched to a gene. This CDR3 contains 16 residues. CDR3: CASSLDLAGRYNEQFF. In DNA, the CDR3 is TGTGCCAGCAGCTTAGATTTAGCGGGGAGATACAATGAGCAGTTCTTC. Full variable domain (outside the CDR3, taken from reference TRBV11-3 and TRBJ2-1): EAGVVQSPRYKIIEKKQPVAFWCNPISGHNTLYWYLQNLGQGPELLIRYENEEAVDDSQLPKDRFSAERLKGVDSTLKIQPAELGDSAVYLCASSLDLAGRYNEQFFGPGTRLTVL.

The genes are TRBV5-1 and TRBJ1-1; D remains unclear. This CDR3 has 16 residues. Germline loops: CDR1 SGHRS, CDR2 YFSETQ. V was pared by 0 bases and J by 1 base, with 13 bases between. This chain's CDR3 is CASSLGQAIQNTEAFF. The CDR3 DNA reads TGCGCCAGCAGCTTGGGCCAGGCAATCCAGAACACTGAAGCTTTCTTT.

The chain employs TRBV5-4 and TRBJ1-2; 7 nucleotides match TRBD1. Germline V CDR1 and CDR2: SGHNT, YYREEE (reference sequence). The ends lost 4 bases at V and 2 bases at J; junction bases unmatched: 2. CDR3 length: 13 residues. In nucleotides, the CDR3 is TGTGCCAGCAGCCCGGGACAGAACTATGGCTACACCTTC. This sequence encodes CASSPGQNYGYTF.

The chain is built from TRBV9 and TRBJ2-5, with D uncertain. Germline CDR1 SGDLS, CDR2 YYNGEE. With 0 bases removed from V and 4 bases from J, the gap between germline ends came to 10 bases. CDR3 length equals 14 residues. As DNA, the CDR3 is TGTGCCAGCAGCGTAGGCGCGCCCGCAGAGACCCAGTACTTC. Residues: CASSVGAPAETQYF.

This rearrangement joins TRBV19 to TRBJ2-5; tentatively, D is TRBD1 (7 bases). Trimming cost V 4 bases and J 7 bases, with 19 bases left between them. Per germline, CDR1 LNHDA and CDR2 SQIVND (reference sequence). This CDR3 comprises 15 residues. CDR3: CASSNPGGTLGTQYF. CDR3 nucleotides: TGTGCCAGTAGTAATCCAGGGGGGACTTTGGGGACCCAGTACTTC.

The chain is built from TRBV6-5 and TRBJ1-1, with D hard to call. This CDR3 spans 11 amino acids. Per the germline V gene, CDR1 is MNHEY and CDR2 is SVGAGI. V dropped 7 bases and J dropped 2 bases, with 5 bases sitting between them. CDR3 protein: CASTENTEAFF. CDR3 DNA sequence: TGTGCCAGCACCGAAAACACTGAAGCTTTCTTT.

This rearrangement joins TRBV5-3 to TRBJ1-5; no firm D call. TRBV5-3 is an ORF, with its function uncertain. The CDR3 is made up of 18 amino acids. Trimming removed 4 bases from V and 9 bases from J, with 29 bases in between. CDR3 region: CARSPPSEIFNLLTPQHF. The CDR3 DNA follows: TGTGCCAGAAGCCCCCCCAGTGAAATATTTAACCTTCTTACGCCCCAGCATTTT.

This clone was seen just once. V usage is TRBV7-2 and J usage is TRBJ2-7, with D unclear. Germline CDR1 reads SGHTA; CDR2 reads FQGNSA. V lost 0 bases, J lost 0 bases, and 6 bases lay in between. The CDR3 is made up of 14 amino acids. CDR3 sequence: CASSLAGPSYEQYF. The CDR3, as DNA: TGTGCCAGCAGCTTAGCAGGGCCCTCCTACGAGCAGTACTTC.

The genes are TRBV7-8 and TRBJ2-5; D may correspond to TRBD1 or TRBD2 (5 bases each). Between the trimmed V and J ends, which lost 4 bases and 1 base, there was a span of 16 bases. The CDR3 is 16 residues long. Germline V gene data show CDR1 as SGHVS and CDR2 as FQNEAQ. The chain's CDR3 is CASSWGGAGTQETQYF. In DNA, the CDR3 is TGTGCCAGCAGCTGGGGTGGGGCCGGGACCCAAGAGACCCAGTACTTC.

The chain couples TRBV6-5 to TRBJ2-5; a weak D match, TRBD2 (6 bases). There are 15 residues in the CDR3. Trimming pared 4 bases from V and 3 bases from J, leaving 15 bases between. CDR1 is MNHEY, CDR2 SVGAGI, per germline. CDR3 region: CASSSHGLSKETQYF. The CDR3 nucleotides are TGTGCCAGCAGTTCACATGGACTAAGCAAAGAGACCCAGTACTTC.

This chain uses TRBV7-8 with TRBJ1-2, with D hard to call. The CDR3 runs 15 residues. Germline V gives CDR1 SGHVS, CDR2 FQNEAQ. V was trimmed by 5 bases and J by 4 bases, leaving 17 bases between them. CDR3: CASSKWPANFYGYTF. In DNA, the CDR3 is TGTGCCAGCAGCAAATGGCCAGCGAACTTCTATGGCTACACCTTC.